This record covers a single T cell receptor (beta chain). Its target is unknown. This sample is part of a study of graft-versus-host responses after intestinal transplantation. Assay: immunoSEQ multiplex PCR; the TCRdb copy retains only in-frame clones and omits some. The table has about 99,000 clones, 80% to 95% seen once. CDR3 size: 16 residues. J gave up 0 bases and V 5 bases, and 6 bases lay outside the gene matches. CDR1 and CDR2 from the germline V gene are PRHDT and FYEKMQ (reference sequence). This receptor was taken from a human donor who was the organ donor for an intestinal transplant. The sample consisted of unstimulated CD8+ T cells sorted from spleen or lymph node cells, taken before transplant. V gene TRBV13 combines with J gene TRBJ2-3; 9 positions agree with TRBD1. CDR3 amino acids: CASSPAGTGSTDTQYF. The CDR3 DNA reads TGTGCCAGCAGCCCCGCCGGGACAGGGAGCACAGATACGCAGTATTTT.